One T cell receptor (beta chain) is described in this entry. This entry is derived from a study of blood T cell repertoires in COVID-19. Study-wide background: Acute-phase and convalescent COVID-19 samples originated in the United States, Italy and Spain. The cDNA or gDNA used as material had been derived from T cells, B-cell-depleted T cells, or PBMCs.

With V trimmed by 2 bases and J by 5 bases, 11 bases remained unmatched. CDR1 is SGHTA and CDR2 is FQGTGA in the germline V gene. This CDR3 comprises 17 residues. Repertoires were generated with immunoSEQ multiplex PCR, while TCRdb's copy carries only in-frame clones and drops some. The sample records some 250,000 clones, 89% being singletons. This sequence originates from a woman in her 30s with acute COVID-19. What was sequenced was PBMCs or T cells enriched from blood (not recorded which). This sequence joins TRBV7-3 and TRBJ2-3, with 9 bases matching TRBD2. The CDR3 sequence: CASSLGSSGGPEDTQYF. In DNA form, the CDR3 reads TGTGCCAGCAGCTTAGGGTCGAGCGGGGGGCCAGAAGATACGCAGTATTTT.